This entry features one TCR beta chain sequence. The target antigen is unknown. Only in-frame clones appear in the TCRdb table, and some are missing; sequencing was by immunoSEQ multiplex PCR. The repertoire holds about 35,000 clones, with roughly 80% as singletons. The data belong to a study of T cells in narcolepsy. Turning to the study itself: Patients with NT1 or NT2 and healthy control donors were enrolled. Study-wide results and limits: Autoreactive HCRT-specific and TRIB2-specific clonotypes were marked in same-patient CSF-versus-blood CD4+ comparisons. In some patient and control memory CD4+ samples, autoreactive clones were absent. Autoreactive clonotypes reportedly recurred in blood of same and different patients, not controls.

With 2 bases clipped from V and 7 bases from J, the junction kept 3 bases outside the gene matches. CDR1 is KGHSH, CDR2 LQKENI, per germline. The CDR3 consists of 14 residues. This receptor was taken from a human donor in good health. This chain connects TRBV18 to TRBJ2-2; 8 bases are shared with TRBD2. Sequencing was performed on memory (CD45RA-) CD4+ T cells from blood. CDR3 residues: CASSPGLAHGELFF. In DNA, the CDR3 is TGTGCCAGCTCACCAGGACTAGCCCACGGGGAGCTGTTTTTT.